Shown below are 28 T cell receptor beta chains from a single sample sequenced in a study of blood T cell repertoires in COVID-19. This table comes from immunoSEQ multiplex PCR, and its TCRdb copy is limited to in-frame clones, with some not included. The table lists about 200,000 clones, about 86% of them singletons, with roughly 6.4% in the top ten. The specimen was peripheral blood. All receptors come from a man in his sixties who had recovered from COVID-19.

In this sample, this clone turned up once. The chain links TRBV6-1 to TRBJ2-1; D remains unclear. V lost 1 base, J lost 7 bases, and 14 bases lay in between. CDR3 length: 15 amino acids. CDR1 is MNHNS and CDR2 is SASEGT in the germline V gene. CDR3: CASSEVYPPSNEQFF. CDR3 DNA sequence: TGTGCCAGCAGTGAAGTTTATCCCCCGTCGAATGAGCAGTTCTTC.

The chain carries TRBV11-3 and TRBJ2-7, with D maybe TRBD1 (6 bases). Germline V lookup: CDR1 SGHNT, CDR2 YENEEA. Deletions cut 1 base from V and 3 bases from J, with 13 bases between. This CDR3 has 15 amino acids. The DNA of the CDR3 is TGTGCCAGCAGCTTAGGGGGTACAGGGAACTACGAGCAGTACTTC. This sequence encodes CASSLGGTGNYEQYF.

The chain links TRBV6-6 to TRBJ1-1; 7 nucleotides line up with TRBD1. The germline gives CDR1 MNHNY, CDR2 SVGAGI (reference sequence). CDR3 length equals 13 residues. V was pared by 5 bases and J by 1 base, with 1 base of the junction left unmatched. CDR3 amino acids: CASSRDRNTEAFF. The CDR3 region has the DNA TGTGCCAGCAGTCGGGACAGGAACACTGAAGCTTTCTTT.

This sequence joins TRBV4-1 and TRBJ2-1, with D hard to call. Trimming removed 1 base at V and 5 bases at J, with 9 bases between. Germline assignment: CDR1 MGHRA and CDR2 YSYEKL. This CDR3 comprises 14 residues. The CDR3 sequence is CASSQGTVNNEQFF. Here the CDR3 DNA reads TGCGCCAGCAGCCAAGGTACGGTTAACAATGAGCAGTTCTTC.

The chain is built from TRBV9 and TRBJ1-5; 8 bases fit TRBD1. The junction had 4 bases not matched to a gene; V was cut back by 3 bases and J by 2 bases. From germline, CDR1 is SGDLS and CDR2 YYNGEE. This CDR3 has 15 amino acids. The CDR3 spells CASSAGQGGNQPQHF. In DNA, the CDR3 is TGTGCCAGCAGCGCCGGACAGGGTGGCAATCAGCCCCAGCATTTT.

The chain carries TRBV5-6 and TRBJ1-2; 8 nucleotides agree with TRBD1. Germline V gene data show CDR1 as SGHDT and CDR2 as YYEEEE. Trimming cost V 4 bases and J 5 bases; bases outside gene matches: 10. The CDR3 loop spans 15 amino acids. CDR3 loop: CASSGAQGAVYGYTF. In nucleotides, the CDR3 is TGTGCCAGCAGCGGCGCCCAGGGGGCAGTTTATGGCTACACCTTC.

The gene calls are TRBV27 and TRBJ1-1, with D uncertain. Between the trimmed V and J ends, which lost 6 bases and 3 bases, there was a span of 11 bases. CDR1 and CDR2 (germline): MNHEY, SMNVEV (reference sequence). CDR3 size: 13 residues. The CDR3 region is CASRSGSYTEAFF. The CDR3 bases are TGTGCCAGCAGGTCAGGATCCTACACTGAAGCTTTCTTT.

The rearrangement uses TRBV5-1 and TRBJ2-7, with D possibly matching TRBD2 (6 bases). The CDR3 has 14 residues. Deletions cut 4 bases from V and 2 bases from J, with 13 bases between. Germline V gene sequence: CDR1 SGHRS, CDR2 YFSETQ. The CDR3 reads CASSRISGPYEQYF. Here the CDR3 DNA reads TGCGCCAGCAGCAGAATTAGCGGTCCCTACGAGCAGTACTTC.

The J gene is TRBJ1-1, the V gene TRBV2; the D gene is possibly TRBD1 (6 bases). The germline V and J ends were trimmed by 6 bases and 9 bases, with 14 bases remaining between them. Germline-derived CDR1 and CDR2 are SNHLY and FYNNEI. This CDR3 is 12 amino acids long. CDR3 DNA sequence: TGTGCCAGCAGATCCAACAGGGCTCAAGCTTTCTTT. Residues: CASRSNRAQAFF.

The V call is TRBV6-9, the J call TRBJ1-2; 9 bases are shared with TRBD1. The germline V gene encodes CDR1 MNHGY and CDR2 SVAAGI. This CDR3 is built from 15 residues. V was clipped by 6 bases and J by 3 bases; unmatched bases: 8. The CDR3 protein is CASREQGADHYGYTF. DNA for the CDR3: TGTGCCAGCAGGGAACAGGGGGCGGACCACTATGGCTACACCTTC.

CDR3 in amino acids: CASSYSRTGLNTEAFF. CDR3 nucleotides: TGTGCCAGCAGTTACTCACGAACAGGCCTGAACACTGAAGCTTTCTTT. The chain joins TRBV6-2 or TRBV6-3 to TRBJ1-1; TRBD1 might be the D (5 bases). The V gene's germline CDR1 is MNHEY and CDR2 SVGEGT. V was clipped by 0 bases and J by 0 bases, with 11 bases between them. This CDR3 spans 16 amino acids.

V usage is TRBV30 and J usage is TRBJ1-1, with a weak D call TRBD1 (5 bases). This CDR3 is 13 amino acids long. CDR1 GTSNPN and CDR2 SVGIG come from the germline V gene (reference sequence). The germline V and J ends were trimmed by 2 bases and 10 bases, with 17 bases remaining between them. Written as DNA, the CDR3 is TGTGCCTGGAGTCCTGGACACCCCCCCCGAGCTTTCTTT. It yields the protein CAWSPGHPPRAFF.

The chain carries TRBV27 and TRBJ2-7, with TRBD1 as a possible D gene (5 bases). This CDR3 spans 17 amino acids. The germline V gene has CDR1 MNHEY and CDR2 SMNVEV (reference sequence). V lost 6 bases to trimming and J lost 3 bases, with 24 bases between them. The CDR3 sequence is CASSRGQLGWDYYEQYF. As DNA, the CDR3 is TGTGCCAGCAGCCGAGGACAACTTGGGTGGGATTACTACGAGCAGTACTTC.

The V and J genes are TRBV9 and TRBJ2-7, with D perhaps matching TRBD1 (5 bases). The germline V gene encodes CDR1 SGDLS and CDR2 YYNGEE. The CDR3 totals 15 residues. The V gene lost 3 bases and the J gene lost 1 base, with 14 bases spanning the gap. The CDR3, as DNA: TGTGCCAGCAGCGAAACAGAGACAGCATCCTACGAGCAGTACTTC. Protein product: CASSETETASYEQYF.

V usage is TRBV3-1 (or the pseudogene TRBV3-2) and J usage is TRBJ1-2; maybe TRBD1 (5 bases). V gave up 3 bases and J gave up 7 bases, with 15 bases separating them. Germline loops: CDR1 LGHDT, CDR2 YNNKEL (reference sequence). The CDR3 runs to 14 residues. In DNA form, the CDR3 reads TGTGCCAGCAGCCATGCGAGGTGGGGCAGTGGCTACACCTTC. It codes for CASSHARWGSGYTF.

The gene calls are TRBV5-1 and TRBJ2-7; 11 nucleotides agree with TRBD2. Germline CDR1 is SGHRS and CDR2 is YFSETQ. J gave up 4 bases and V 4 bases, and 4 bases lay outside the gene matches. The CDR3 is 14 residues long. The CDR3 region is CASSIAGGPYEQYF. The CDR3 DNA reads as TGCGCCAGCAGCATAGCGGGAGGGCCTTACGAGCAGTACTTC.

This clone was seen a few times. The CDR3 nucleotides read TGTGCCACCAGTGACCCGACCCCAGGGGTAGGTAATGAGCAGTTCTTC. It is translated as CATSDPTPGVGNEQFF. The J gene is TRBJ2-1, the V gene TRBV24-1; D possibly corresponds to TRBD1 (6 bases). The CDR3 sequence is 16 residues long. Germline CDR1 KGHDR, CDR2 SFDVKD. Trimming left V 4 bases short and J 7 bases short, with 19 bases between.

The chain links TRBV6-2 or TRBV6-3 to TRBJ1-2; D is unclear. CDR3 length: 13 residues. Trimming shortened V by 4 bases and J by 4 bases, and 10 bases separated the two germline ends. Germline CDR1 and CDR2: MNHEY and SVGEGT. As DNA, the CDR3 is TGTGCCAGCAGTTCCTTCAACTTCTATGGCTACACCTTC. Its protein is CASSSFNFYGYTF.

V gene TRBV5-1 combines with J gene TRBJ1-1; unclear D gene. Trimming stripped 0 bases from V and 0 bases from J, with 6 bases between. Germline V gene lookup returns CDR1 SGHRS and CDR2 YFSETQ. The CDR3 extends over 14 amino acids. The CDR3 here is CASSLVRMNTEAFF. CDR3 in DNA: TGCGCCAGCAGCTTGGTCAGGATGAACACTGAAGCTTTCTTT.

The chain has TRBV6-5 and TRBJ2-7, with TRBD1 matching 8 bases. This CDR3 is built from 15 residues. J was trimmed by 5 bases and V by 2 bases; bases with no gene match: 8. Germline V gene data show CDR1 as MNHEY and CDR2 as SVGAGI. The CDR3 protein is CASSYPGRGQNEQYF. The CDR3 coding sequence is TGTGCCAGCAGTTACCCCGGCAGGGGGCAGAACGAGCAGTACTTC.

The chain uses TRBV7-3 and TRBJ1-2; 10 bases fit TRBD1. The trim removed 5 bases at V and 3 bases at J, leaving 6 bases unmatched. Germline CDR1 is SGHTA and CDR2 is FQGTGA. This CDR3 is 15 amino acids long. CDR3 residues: CASSPGQGHYYGYTF. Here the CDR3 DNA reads TGTGCCAGCAGCCCGGGACAGGGGCACTACTATGGCTACACCTTC.

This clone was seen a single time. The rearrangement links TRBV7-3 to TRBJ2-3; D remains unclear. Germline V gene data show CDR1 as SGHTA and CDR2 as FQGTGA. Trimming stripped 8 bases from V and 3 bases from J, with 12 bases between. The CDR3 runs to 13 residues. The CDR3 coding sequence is TGTGCCAGCTTCCCCCCGGAGACAGATACGCAGTATTTT. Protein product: CASFPPETDTQYF. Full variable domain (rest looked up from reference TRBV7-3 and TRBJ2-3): GAGVSQTPSNKVTEKGKYVELRCDPISGHTALYWYRQSLGQGPEFLIYFQGTGAADDSGLPNDRFFAVRPEGSVSTLKIQRTERGDSAVYLCASFPPETDTQYFGPGTRLTVL.

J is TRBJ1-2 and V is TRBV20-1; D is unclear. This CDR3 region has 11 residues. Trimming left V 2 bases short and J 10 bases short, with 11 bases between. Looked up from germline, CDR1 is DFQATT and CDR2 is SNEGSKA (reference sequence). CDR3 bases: TGCAGTGCTAGATTGCGGAGGGACTACACCTTC. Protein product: CSARLRRDYTF.

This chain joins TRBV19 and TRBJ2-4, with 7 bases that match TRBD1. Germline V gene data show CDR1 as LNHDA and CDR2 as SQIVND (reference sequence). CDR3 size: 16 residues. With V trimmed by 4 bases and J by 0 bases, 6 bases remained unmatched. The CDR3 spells CASSTRDSVAKNIQYF. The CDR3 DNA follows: TGTGCCAGTAGTACTCGGGACAGTGTAGCCAAAAACATTCAGTACTTC.

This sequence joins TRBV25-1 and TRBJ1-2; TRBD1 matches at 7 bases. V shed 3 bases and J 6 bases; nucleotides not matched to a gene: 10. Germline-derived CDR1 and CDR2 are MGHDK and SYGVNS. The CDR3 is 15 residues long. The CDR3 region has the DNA TGTGCCAGCAGTGACCATTCCCGGACAGGCGATGGCTACACCTTC. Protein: CASSDHSRTGDGYTF.

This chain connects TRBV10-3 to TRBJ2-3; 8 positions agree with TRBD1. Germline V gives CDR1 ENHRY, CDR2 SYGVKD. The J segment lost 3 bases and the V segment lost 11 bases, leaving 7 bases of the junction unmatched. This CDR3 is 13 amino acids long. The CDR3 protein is CAGRGTGTDTQYF. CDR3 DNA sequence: TGTGCCGGACGTGGGACAGGAACAGATACGCAGTATTTT.

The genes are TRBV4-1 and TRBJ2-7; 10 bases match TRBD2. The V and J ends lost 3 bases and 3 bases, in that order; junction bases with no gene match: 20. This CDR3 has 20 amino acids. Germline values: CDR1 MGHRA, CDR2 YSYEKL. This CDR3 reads CASSHTMGASGGWTGYEQYF. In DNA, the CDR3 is TGCGCCAGCAGCCACACAATGGGGGCTAGCGGGGGTTGGACCGGCTACGAGCAGTACTTC.

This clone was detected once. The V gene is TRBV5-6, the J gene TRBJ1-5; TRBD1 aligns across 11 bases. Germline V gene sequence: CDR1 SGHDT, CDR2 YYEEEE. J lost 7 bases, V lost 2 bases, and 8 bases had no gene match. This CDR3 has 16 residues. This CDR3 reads CASSFSGGTGGQPQHF. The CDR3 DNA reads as TGTGCCAGCAGCTTCTCAGGCGGGACAGGGGGGCAGCCCCAGCATTTT. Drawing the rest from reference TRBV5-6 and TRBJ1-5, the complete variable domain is DAGVTQSPTHLIKTRGQQVTLRCSPKSGHDTVSWYQQALGQGPQFIFQYYEEEERQRGNFPDRFSGHQFPNYSSELNVNALLLGDSALYLCASSFSGGTGGQPQHFGDGTRLSIL.